These T cell receptor beta chains were read from a single sample in a study of cytotoxic CD8 clonotypes in ibrutinib-treated CLL. This table comes from immunoSEQ multiplex PCR, and its TCRdb copy is limited to in-frame clones, with some not included. The table shows 40,000 or so clones, with around 70% occurring only once. This specimen was PBMCs, taken at disease progression, from a patient treated with ibrutinib. These receptors originate from a human donor with chronic lymphocytic leukemia. Both conserved end residues are part of each CDR3. Fields, in order: clone size, D gene, J gene, V gene, CDR3 DNA, CDR3 protein. The D gene is left open where the match is weak. Only part of the rows carry a size: once, few, many, or a class if the clone is expanded.

>NA|TRBD1|TRBJ2-5|TRBV5-1
TGCGCCAGCAGCTCCTGGACAGGGGAAGAGACCCAGTACTTC
CASSSWTGEETQYF
>NA|NA|TRBJ1-2|TRBV28
TGTGCCAGCAGTTTGACAGACTATGGCTACACCTTC
CASSLTDYGYTF
>NA|NA|TRBJ1-6|TRBV14
TGTGCCAGCAGCCACAGGATGGGGTCACCCCTCCACTTT
CASSHRMGSPLHF
>NA|TRBD2|TRBJ2-3|TRBV6-5
TGTGCCAGCAGCCGGACTAGCGGCGCCCCAGATACGCAGTATTTT
CASSRTSGAPDTQYF
>NA|NA|TRBJ2-1|TRBV13
TGTGCCAGCAGCCTCATCAATGAGCAGTTCTTC
CASSLINEQFF
>few|TRBD2|TRBJ2-7|TRBV6-6
TGTGCCAGCCGGGGGGGCTACGAGCAGTACTTC
CASRGGYEQYF
>NA|TRBD2|TRBJ2-5|TRBV2
TGTGCCAGCAGGGGACTAGCGGGGGGCCGGAGAGAGACCCAGTACTTC
CASRGLAGGRRETQYF
>NA|NA|TRBJ2-2|TRBV6-4
TGTGCCAGCAGTGACTCGGGAAATCCCCACACCGGGGAGCTGTTTTTT
CASSDSGNPHTGELFF
>NA|TRBD1|TRBJ1-2|TRBV6-5
TGTGCCAGCAGGCGGACAGGGCCTCTTTATGGCTACACCTTC
CASRRTGPLYGYTF
>medium-sized|NA|TRBJ1-4|TRBV10-3
TGTGCCATCAGTAAAGACGGGAGTGGTCTGTTTTTT
CAISKDGSGLFF
>NA|TRBD1|TRBJ2-7|TRBV6-5
TGTGCCAGCAGTTACGTAAGGACAGGAGCTTTATACGAGCAGTACTTC
CASSYVRTGALYEQYF
>NA|NA|TRBJ2-7|TRBV9
TGTGCCAGCAGCCGGAGCTCCTACGAGCAGTACTTC
CASSRSSYEQYF
>NA|TRBD1|TRBJ2-3|TRBV7-9
TGTGCCAGCAGCTTCGGGACAGGCGAGGTAGATACGCAGTATTTT
CASSFGTGEVDTQYF
>NA|NA|TRBJ1-1|TRBV7-6
TGTGCCAGCAGCACAGAGGGGGGACTTGAAGCTTTCTTT
CASSTEGGLEAFF
>NA|TRBD1|TRBJ2-7|TRBV4-1
TGCGCCAGCAGCCAACCGACAGGGGCGACCTACGAGCAGTACTTC
CASSQPTGATYEQYF
>NA|NA|TRBJ2-7|TRBV7-5
TGTGTCAGAAGCTACCGGGACAGGGGACACGAGCAGTACTTC
CVRSYRDRGHEQYF
>once|TRBD2|TRBJ2-1|TRBV25-1
TGTGCCAGCACCGGGACTAGCGGGGTTAGCTCCTACAATGAGCAGTTCTTC
CASTGTSGVSSYNEQFF
>NA|TRBD2|TRBJ2-7|TRBV27
TGTGCCAGCAGTGGGGTGACGGGAGGGCTTTCCTACGAGCAGTACTTC
CASSGVTGGLSYEQYF